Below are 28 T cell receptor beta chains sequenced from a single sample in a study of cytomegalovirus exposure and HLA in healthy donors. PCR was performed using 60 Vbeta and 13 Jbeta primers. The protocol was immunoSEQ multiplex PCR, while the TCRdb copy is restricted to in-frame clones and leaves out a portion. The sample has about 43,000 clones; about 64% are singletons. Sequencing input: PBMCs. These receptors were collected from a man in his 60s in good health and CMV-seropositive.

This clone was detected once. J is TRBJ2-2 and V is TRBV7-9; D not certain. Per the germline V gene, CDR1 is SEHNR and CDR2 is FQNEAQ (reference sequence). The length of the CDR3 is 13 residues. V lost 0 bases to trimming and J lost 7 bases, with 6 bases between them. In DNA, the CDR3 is TGTGCCAGCAGCTTAGCGAGAGACGGGGAGCTGTTTTTT. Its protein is CASSLARDGELFF.

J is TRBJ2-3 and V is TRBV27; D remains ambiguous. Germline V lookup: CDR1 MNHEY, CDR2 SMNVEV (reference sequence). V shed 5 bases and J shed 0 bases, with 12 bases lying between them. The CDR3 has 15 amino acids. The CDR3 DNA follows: TGTGCCAGCAGTCCCCAGCTGACTAGCACAGATACGCAGTATTTT. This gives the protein CASSPQLTSTDTQYF.

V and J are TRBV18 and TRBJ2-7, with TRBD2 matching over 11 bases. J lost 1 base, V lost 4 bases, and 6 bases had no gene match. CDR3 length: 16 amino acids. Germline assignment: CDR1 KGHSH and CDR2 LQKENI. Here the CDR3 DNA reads TGTGCCAGCTCACTCACCTCTAGCGGGAGGTCCTACGAGCAGTACTTC. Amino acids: CASSLTSSGRSYEQYF.

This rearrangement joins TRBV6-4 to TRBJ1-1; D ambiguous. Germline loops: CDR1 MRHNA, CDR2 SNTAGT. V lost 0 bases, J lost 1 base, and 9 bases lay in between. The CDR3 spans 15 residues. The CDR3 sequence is CASSDSTAGNTEAFF. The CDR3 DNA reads TGTGCCAGCAGTGACTCGACGGCAGGGAACACTGAAGCTTTCTTT.

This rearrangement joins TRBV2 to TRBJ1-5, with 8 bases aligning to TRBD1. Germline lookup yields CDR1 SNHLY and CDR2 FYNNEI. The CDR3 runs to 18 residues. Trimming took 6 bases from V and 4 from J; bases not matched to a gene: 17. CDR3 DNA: TGTGCCAGCAGCACCGACAGGGGCGACAATTACAAGAATCAGCCCCAGCATTTT. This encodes CASSTDRGDNYKNQPQHF.

CDR3 nucleotides: TGTGCCAGCAGCCTGGGGGGGCGGGAGGGCCAAGAGACCCAGTACTTC. It specifies CASSLGGREGQETQYF. The chain has TRBV5-6 and TRBJ2-5; TRBD2 agrees at 9 bases. Germline loops: CDR1 SGHDT, CDR2 YYEEEE. V lost 4 bases to trimming and J lost 1 base; unmatched junction nucleotides: 8. The CDR3 length is 16 residues. The whole variable domain, remainder taken from reference TRBV5-6 and TRBJ2-5, is DAGVTQSPTHLIKTRGQQVTLRCSPKSGHDTVSWYQQALGQGPQFIFQYYEEEERQRGNFPDRFSGHQFPNYSSELNVNALLLGDSALYLCASSLGGREGQETQYFGPGTRLLVL.

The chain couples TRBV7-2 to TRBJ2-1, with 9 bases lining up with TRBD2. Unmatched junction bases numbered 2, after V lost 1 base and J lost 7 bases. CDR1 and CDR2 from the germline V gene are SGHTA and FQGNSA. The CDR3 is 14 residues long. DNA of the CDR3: TGTGCCAGCAGCTTAGTAGCGGGAGTGAATGAGCAGTTCTTC. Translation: CASSLVAGVNEQFF.

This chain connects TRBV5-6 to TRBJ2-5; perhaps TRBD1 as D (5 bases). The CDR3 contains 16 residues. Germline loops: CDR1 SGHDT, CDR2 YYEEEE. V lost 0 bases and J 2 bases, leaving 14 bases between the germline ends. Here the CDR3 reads CASSLGASNRQETQYF. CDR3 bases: TGTGCCAGCAGCTTGGGTGCATCCAACAGGCAAGAGACCCAGTACTTC.

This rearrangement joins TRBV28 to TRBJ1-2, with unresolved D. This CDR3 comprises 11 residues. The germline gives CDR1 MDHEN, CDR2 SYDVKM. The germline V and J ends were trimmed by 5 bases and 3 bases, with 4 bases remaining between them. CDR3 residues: CASSQDYGYTF. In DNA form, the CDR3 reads TGTGCCAGCAGTCAGGACTATGGCTACACCTTC.

CDR3 in DNA: TGTGCCAGCAGCTTAGGACAGGGTCTTGCGGAGAGGACCGGGGAGCTGTTTTTT. The encoded protein is CASSLGQGLAERTGELFF. The V and J genes are TRBV11-2 and TRBJ2-2; 7 bases match TRBD1. The CDR3 has 18 residues. In germline, CDR1 is SGHAT, CDR2 FQNNGV. Unmatched junction bases numbered 13, after V lost 1 base and J lost 5 bases.

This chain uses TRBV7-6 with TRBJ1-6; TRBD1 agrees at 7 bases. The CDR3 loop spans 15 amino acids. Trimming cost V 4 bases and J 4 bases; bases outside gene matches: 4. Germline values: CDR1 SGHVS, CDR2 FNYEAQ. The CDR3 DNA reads TGTGCCAGCAGCTCCGGGACAGAGTATAATTCACCCCTCCACTTT. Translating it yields CASSSGTEYNSPLHF.

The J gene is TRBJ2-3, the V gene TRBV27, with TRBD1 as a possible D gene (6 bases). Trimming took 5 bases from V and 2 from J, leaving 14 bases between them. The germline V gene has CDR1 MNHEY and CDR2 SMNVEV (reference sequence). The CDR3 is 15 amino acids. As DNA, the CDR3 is TGTGCCAGCAGTCGTCAGGGGTTGGACACAGATACGCAGTATTTT. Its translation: CASSRQGLDTDTQYF.

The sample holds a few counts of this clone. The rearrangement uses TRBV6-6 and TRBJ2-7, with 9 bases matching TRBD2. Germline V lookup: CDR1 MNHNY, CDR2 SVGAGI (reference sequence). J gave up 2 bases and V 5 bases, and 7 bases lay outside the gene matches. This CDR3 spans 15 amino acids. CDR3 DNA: TGTGCCAGCAGTCCAGCGGGAGGAGAGCCCTACGAGCAGTACTTC. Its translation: CASSPAGGEPYEQYF.

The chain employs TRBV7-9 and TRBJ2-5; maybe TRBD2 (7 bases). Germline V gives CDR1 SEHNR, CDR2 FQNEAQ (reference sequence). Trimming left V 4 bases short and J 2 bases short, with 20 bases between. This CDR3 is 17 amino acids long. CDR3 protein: CASSSSRAGALQETQYF. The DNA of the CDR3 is TGTGCCAGCAGCTCGAGCCGCGCGGGGGCCCTACAAGAGACCCAGTACTTC.

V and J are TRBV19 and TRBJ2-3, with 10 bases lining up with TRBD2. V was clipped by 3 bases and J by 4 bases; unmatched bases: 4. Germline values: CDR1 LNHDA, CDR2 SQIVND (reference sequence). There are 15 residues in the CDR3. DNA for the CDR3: TGTGCCAGTAGTATCCTAGCGGGAGACGCAGATACGCAGTATTTT. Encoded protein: CASSILAGDADTQYF.

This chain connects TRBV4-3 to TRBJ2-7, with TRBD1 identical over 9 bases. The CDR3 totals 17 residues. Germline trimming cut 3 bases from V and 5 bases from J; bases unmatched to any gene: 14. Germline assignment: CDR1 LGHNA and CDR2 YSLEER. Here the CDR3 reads CASSHIRLGDRVHEQYF. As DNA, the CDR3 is TGCGCCAGCAGCCATATCCGCCTGGGGGACAGGGTCCACGAGCAGTACTTC.

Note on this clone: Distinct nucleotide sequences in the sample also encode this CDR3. The chain's CDR3 is CASSPTGGVGTDTQYF. CDR3 nucleotides: TGTGCCAGCAGCCCGACAGGGGGCGTTGGGACAGATACGCAGTATTTT. J is TRBJ2-3 and V is TRBV7-2; 10 positions agree with TRBD1. Unmatched junction bases numbered 8, after V lost 5 bases and J lost 3 bases. There are 16 residues in the CDR3. Germline V gene data show CDR1 as SGHTA and CDR2 as FQGNSA.

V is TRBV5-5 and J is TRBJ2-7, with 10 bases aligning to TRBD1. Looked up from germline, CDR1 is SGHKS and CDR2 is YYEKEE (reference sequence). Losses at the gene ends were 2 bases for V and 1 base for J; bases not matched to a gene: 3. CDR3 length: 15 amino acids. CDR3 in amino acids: CASSFLDRGSYEQYF. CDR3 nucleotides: TGTGCCAGCAGCTTCCTGGACAGGGGGTCCTACGAGCAGTACTTC.

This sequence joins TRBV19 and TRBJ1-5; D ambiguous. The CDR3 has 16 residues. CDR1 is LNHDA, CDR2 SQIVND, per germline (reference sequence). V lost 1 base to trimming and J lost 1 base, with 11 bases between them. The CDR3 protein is CASSIVTGRSNQPQHF. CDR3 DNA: TGTGCCAGTAGTATAGTTACGGGGAGGAGCAATCAGCCCCAGCATTTT.

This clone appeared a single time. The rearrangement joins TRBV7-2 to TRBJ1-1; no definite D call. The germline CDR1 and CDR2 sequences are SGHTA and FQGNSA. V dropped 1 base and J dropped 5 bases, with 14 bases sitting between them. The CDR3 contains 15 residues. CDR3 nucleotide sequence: TGTGCCAGCAGCTTAGTCCGGGCCCGGGGAACTGAAGCTTTCTTT. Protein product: CASSLVRARGTEAFF.

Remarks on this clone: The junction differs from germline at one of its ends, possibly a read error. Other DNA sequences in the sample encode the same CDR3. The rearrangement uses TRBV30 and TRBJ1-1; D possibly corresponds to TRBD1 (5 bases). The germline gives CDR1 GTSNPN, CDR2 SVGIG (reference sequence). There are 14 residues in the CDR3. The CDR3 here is CAWSKGRGHTEAFF. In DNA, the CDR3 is TGTGCCTGGAGTAAAGGGCGGGGCCACACTGAGGCTTTCTTT.

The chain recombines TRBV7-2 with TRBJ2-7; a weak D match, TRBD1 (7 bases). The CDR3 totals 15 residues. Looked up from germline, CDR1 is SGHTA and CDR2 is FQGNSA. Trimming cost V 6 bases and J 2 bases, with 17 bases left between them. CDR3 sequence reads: CASSQGPGGPYEQYF. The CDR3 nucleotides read TGTGCCAGCAGTCAGGGCCCAGGGGGGCCCTACGAGCAGTACTTC. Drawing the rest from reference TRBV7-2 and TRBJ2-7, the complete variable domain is GAGVSQSPSNKVTEKGKDVELRCDPISGHTALYWYRQSLGQGLEFLIYFQGNSAPDKSGLPSDRFSAERTGGSVSTLTIQRTQQEDSAVYLCASSQGPGGPYEQYFGPGTRLTVT.

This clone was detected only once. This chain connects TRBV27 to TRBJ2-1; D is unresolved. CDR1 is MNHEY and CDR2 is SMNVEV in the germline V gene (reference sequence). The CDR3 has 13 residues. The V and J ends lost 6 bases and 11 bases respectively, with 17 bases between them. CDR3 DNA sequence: TGTGCCAGCAGCCTCAATTTGGGCGAAAAGCAGTTCTTC. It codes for CASSLNLGEKQFF.

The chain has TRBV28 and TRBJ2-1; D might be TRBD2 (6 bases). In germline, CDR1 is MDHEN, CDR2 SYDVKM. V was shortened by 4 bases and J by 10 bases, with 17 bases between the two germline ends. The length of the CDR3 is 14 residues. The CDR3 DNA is TGTGCCAGCAGTTCAGGACTAATACGGGGCGAGCAGTTCTTC. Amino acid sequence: CASSSGLIRGEQFF.

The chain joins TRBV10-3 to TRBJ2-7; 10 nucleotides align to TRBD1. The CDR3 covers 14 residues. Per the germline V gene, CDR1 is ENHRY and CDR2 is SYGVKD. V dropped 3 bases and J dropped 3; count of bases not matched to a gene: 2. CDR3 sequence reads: CAISDGTGDYEQYF. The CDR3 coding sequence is TGTGCCATCAGTGACGGGACAGGGGACTACGAGCAGTACTTC.

The CDR3 nucleotides read TGTGCCAGCAGCGGAGGGAACACCGGGGAGCTGTTTTTT. Residues: CASSGGNTGELFF. J is TRBJ2-2 and V is TRBV11-3; weak D call: TRBD2 (5 bases). The CDR3 is made up of 13 amino acids. Trimming took 5 bases from V and 1 from J, leaving 5 bases between them. Germline loops: CDR1 SGHNT, CDR2 YENEEA.

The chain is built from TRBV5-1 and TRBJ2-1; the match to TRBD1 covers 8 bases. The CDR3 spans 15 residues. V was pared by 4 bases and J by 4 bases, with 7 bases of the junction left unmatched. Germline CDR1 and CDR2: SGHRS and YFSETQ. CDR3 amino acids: CASSPDRVGYNEQFF. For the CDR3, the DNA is TGCGCCAGCAGCCCGGACAGGGTGGGATACAATGAGCAGTTCTTC.

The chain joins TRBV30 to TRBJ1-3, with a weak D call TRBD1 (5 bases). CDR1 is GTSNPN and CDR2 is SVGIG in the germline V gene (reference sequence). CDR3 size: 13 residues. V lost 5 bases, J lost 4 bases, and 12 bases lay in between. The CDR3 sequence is CAWGAAGGNTIYF. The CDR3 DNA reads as TGTGCCTGGGGGGCAGCGGGGGGAAACACCATATATTTT.